This TCR beta chain was identified during a study of tumor-infiltrating lymphocytes in primary liver carcinoma. In regard to this clonotype: Possible read error: a much larger clone is one base away.

The V end lost 1 base, the J end lost 9 bases, and 13 bases lay between the germline ends. There are 14 residues in the CDR3. Germline V gives CDR1 SNHLY, CDR2 FYNNEI. Co-extracting RNA and DNA was done with roughly 17-34 mg of unsorted bulk tissue as input. Researchers generated TCR beta cDNA from approximately 0.55 ug of total RNA, relying on a constant-region primer. Each TCR beta library was derived from three nested multiplex PCR rounds that employed slightly modified ARM-PCR. With TRBV1-TRBV30 forward primers and a C-beta reverse primer, the first two PCR rounds were run for nine to eleven cycles each. TCRdb reprocessed the multiplex PCR reads with MiXCR, giving one entry per CDR3 protein. The sample lists over 40,000 distinct CDR3 sequences, about 77% occurring once.

The TCR originated in a man in his forties or fifties with primary liver carcinoma and hepatitis B virus infection. Sequenced input: liver tumor tissue from sampling region 5. Sample subset: tumor region T5, tumor centre. The rearrangement links TRBV2 to TRBJ2-4, with D maybe TRBD1 (5 bases). The CDR3: CASSEGQGIIIQYF. As DNA, the CDR3 is TGTGCCAGCAGTGAAGGGCAGGGAATTATCATTCAGTACTTC.